These 13 T cell receptor beta chains share one sample of origin, sequenced in a study of T cells in Graves' hyperthyroidism and ophthalmopathy. Using RNA transcripts as the source, TCR beta CDR3 regions were amplified. Researchers ran a first-round RT-PCR on the TCR CDR3 using the HTBI primer set. One entry per CDR3 protein results from TCRdb running MiXCR on the multiplex PCR reads. The table includes 350,000 to 400,000 distinct CDR3 sequences, 18% detected once. Specimen: blood. These receptors originate from a man in his late teens or twenties with Graves' ophthalmopathy.

This rearrangement joins TRBV6-5 to TRBJ2-3, with a possible D match to TRBD1 (6 bases). There are 14 residues in the CDR3. Trimming removed 2 bases from V and 5 bases from J, with 11 bases in between. Germline V CDR1 and CDR2: MNHEY, SVGAGI. The CDR3 DNA is TGTGCCAGCAGTTACGTCAGGGGCGGAGATACGCAGTATTTT. It specifies CASSYVRGGDTQYF.

This clonotype was recorded once. The chain is built from TRBV4-1 and TRBJ2-3, with D hard to call. V gave up 0 bases and J gave up 1 base, with 11 bases separating them. Germline CDR1 is MGHRA and CDR2 is YSYEKL. The CDR3 runs to 16 residues. CDR3 protein: CASSQERTGGTDTQYF. CDR3 bases: TGCGCCAGCAGCCAAGAAAGGACCGGCGGCACAGATACGCAGTATTTT.

The sample holds a few counts of this clonotype. The chain joins TRBV7-2 to TRBJ2-2; a possible D gene is TRBD1 (5 bases). V lost 5 bases and J 3 bases, leaving 10 bases between the germline ends. The length of the CDR3 is 14 residues. Germline CDR1 and CDR2: SGHTA and FQGNSA. The CDR3 is CASSVDSYTGELFF. The CDR3 nucleotides read TGTGCCAGCAGCGTTGACAGCTACACCGGGGAGCTGTTTTTT. The entire variable domain, with the rest obtained from reference TRBV7-2 and TRBJ2-2, is as follows: GAGVSQSPSNKVTEKGKDVELRCDPISGHTALYWYRQSLGQGLEFLIYFQGNSAPDKSGLPSDRFSAERTGGSVSTLTIQRTQQEDSAVYLCASSVDSYTGELFFGEGSRLTVL.

This clonotype has just one count. This may stem from a read error, because a much larger clone lies one nucleotide away. This chain uses TRBV11-1 with TRBJ1-2; D not certain. The CDR3 sequence is 14 residues long. Deletions cut 7 bases from V and 7 bases from J, with 19 bases between. Per the germline V gene, CDR1 is SGHAT and CDR2 is FQDESV (reference sequence). CDR3: CASKMNLESGGYTF. The CDR3, as DNA: TGTGCCAGCAAAATGAATCTGGAATCCGGTGGCTACACCTTC.

In this sample, this clonotype turned up many times. The chain is built from TRBV10-3 and TRBJ1-2; 8 bases fit TRBD1. The germline V gene has CDR1 ENHRY and CDR2 SYGVKD. The CDR3 covers 14 residues. The V gene end was trimmed by 7 bases and the J gene end by 4 bases; junction bases not matched to a gene: 8. The chain's CDR3 is CAITDRGNSYGYTF. The CDR3 DNA reads as TGTGCCATCACCGACAGGGGTAATAGCTATGGCTACACCTTC.

This clonotype was seen ten or more times. V usage is TRBV28 and J usage is TRBJ2-5; D gene ambiguous. This CDR3 region has 13 residues. Trimming shortened V by 6 bases and J by 5 bases, and 13 bases separated the two germline ends. Germline-derived CDR1 and CDR2 are MDHEN and SYDVKM. The CDR3 region is CASSLLRWETQYF. CDR3 coding DNA: TGTGCCAGCAGCCTTCTCCGGTGGGAGACCCAGTACTTC.

The genes are TRBV6-1 and TRBJ2-7; TRBD1 or TRBD2 may be the D gene (6 bases each). Germline V gene data show CDR1 as MNHNS and CDR2 as SASEGT. The germline V and J ends were trimmed by 0 bases and 4 bases, with 13 bases remaining between them. The CDR3 contains 15 residues. The CDR3 nucleotides are TGTGCCAGCAGTGAAGCTGAGGGGGGCCCTTACGAGCAGTACTTC. Protein product: CASSEAEGGPYEQYF.

The rearrangement links TRBV6-1 to TRBJ2-3; TRBD2 matches 11 bases. Germline V gives CDR1 MNHNS, CDR2 SASEGT. With 4 bases clipped from V and 3 bases from J, the junction kept 6 bases outside the gene matches. CDR3 length: 16 residues. The CDR3 sequence: CASSGTSGSWTDTQYF. CDR3 bases: TGTGCCAGCAGTGGCACTAGCGGGAGTTGGACAGATACGCAGTATTTT.

This clonotype has a handful of counts. DNA for the CDR3: TGTGCCAGCAGCTTGGGGATACGCACAGATACGCAGTATTTT. It specifies CASSLGIRTDTQYF. J is TRBJ2-3 and V is TRBV5-8, with unresolved D. Trimming took 0 bases from V and 1 from J, leaving 6 bases between them. In germline, CDR1 is SGHTS, CDR2 YDEGEE. CDR3 length: 14 amino acids.

This clonotype was detected ten times or more. The chain combines TRBV5-1 with TRBJ2-2; possible D gene TRBD2, 5 bases. The CDR3 runs to 14 residues. Per the germline V gene, CDR1 is SGHRS and CDR2 is YFSETQ. V gave up 0 bases and J gave up 7 bases, with 10 bases separating them. The CDR3 loop is CASSLAGLDGELFF. CDR3 in DNA: TGCGCCAGCAGCTTGGCGGGATTGGACGGGGAGCTGTTTTTT.

Only a few counts were recorded for this clonotype. The chain is built from TRBV6-1 and TRBJ2-1; D perhaps matches TRBD1 (5 bases). The CDR3 sequence is 12 residues long. The V gene lost 11 bases and the J gene lost 6 bases, with 14 bases spanning the gap. Germline loops: CDR1 MNHNS, CDR2 SASEGT. In DNA form, the CDR3 reads TGTGCCTCCCAGGGCGGCACCAATGAGCAGTTCTTC. Translation: CASQGGTNEQFF.

This clonotype turned up a few times. The chain combines TRBV5-1 with TRBJ2-7, with a possible D match to TRBD1 (5 bases). Germline CDR1 is SGHRS and CDR2 is YFSETQ. The V end was cut by 3 bases, the J end by 3 bases, with 10 bases between. CDR3 length equals 13 residues. The CDR3 protein is CASSSSGFYEQYF. In nucleotides, the CDR3 is TGCGCCAGCAGCTCCTCAGGGTTCTACGAGCAGTACTTC. Complete variable domain (other parts from reference TRBV5-1 and TRBJ2-7): KAGVTQTPRYLIKTRGQQVTLSCSPISGHRSVSWYQQTPGQGLQFLFEYFSETQRNKGNFPGRFSGRQFSNSRSEMNVSTLELGDSALYLCASSSSGFYEQYFGPGTRLTVT.

The chain employs TRBV4-1 and TRBJ1-2, with D unclear. This CDR3 has 14 residues. CDR1 and CDR2 from the germline V gene are MGHRA and YSYEKL. With 0 bases removed from V and 2 bases from J, the gap between germline ends came to 7 bases. CDR3 amino acids: CASSQDLINYGYTF. DNA of the CDR3: TGCGCCAGCAGCCAAGATCTGATCAACTATGGCTACACCTTC.